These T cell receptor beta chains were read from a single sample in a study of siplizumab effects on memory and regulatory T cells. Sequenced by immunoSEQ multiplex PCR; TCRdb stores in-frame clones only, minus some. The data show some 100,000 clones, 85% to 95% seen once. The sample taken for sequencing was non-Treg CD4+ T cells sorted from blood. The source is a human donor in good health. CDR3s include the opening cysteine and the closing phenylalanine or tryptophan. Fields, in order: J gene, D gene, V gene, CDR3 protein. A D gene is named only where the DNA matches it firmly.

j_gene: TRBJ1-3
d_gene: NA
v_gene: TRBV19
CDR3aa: CATIQWGSSGNTIYF

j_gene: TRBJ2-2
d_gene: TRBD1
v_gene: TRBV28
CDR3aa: CASRDRGLNTGELFF

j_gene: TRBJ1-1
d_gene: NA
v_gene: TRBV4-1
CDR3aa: CASSKVEANTEAFF

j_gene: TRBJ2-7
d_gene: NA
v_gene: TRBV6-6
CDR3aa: CASSPRLSPYEQYF

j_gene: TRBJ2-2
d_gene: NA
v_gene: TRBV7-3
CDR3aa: CASSLGRTGELFF

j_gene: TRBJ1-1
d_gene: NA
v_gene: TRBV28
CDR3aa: CASSLGGQSAFF

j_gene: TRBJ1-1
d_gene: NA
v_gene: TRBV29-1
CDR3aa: CSVQTSTANTEAFF

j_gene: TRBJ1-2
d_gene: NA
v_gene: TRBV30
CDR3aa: CAWSVGSPYGYTF

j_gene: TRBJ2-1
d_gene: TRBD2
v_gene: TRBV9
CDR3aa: CASSVSSGSSYNEQFF

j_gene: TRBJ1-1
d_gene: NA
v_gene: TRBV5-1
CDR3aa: CASSPSSGTVNTEAFF

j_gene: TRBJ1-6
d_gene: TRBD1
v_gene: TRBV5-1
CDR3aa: CASSLGGQGYNSPLHF

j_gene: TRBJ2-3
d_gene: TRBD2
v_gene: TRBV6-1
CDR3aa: CATKIGTSFTDTQYF

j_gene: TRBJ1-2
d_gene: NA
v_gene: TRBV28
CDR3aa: CASSPPLNVVINYGYTF

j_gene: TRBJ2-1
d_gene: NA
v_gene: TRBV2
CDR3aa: CASSARGGHYNEQFF

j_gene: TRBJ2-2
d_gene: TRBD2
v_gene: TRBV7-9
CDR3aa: CASSSWRGATGELFF

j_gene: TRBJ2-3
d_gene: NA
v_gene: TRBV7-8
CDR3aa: CASSLRGGSSTDTQYF

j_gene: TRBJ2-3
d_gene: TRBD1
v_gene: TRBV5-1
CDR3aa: CASSLDPQGDTDTQYF

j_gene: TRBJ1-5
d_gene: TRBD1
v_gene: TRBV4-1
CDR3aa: CASSQDPGQGGQPQHF

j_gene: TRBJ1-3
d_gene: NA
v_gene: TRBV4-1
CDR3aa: CASSQVGGRNTIYF

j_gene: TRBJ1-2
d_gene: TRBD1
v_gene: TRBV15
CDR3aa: CATSRQPGTGVYGYTF

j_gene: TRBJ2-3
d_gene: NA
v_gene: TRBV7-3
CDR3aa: CASSLTGSRGTDTQYF

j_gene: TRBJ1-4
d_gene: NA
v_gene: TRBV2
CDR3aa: CASSDPNEKLFF

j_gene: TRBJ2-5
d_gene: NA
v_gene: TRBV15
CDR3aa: CATSPGLQAQYF

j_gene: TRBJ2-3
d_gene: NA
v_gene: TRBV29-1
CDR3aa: CSVDALGQGTDMQYF